The 18 T cell receptor beta chains given below trace back to one sample, sequenced in a study of cytomegalovirus exposure and HLA in healthy donors (TCRdb year 2017). Receptor libraries were prepared by the immunoSEQ multiplex PCR assay. For the multiplex PCR, a mixture combining 60 forward primers for TCR Vbeta segments and 13 reverse primers for TCR Jbeta segments was used. Drawn from immuneACCESS, this table holds only the in-frame rearrangements with V and J called that TCRdb kept. Clones are partly lost; checked studies trace under half to an unresolved V gene and leave the rest unexplained. This sample holds roughly 150,000 clones; over 80% were observed only once. Jointly, the top ten make up 1% to 1.5% of the sample. The source material was PBMCs. The receptors come from a boy between 2 and 10 years old in good health and CMV-seronegative.

V usage is TRBV4-1 and J usage is TRBJ1-2; 9 bases are a match to TRBD1. Germline V gene sequence: CDR1 MGHRA, CDR2 YSYEKL. CDR3 size: 14 residues. V lost 6 bases to trimming and J lost 6 bases; unmatched junction nucleotides: 8. Here the CDR3 DNA reads TGCGCCAGCAGACCCCCCGGACAGGGGAATGGCTACACCTTC. It yields the protein CASRPPGQGNGYTF.

V gene TRBV9 combines with J gene TRBJ1-2; no definite D call. The CDR3 is 14 residues long. Between the trimmed V and J ends, which lost 0 bases and 8 bases, there was a span of 14 bases. CDR1 SGDLS and CDR2 YYNGEE come from the germline V gene. CDR3 sequence: CASSVAQAGGGYTF. As DNA, the CDR3 is TGTGCCAGCAGCGTAGCTCAGGCAGGCGGGGGCTACACCTTC.

This clone was detected only a few times. This sequence joins TRBV5-6 and TRBJ1-5, with D unresolved. V lost 0 bases and J 3 bases, leaving 7 bases between the germline ends. The CDR3 has 14 amino acids. CDR1 SGHDT and CDR2 YYEEEE come from the germline V gene. This CDR3 is CASSLGQANQPQHF. DNA for the CDR3: TGTGCCAGCAGCTTGGGCCAGGCCAATCAGCCCCAGCATTTT.

The chain uses TRBV5-6 and TRBJ2-1; 9 bases fit TRBD1. This CDR3 is 15 amino acids long. V shed 4 bases and J 9 bases; nucleotides not matched to a gene: 11. Per germline, CDR1 SGHDT and CDR2 YYEEEE. This CDR3 is CASSRRTGVVVEQFF. CDR3 nucleotide sequence: TGTGCCAGCAGCCGACGGACAGGGGTGGTCGTTGAGCAGTTCTTC. Drawing the rest from reference TRBV5-6 and TRBJ2-1, the complete variable domain is DAGVTQSPTHLIKTRGQQVTLRCSPKSGHDTVSWYQQALGQGPQFIFQYYEEEERQRGNFPDRFSGHQFPNYSSELNVNALLLGDSALYLCASSRRTGVVVEQFFGPGTRLTVL.

The chain couples TRBV6-5 to TRBJ2-3, with 8 bases matching TRBD2. The CDR3 is 14 residues long. J was trimmed by 5 bases and V by 6 bases; bases with no gene match: 7. Germline V gene data show CDR1 as MNHEY and CDR2 as SVGAGI. The CDR3 here is CASSLGLAKDTQYF. In DNA form, the CDR3 reads TGTGCCAGCAGCCTCGGACTAGCAAAAGATACGCAGTATTTT.

The chain uses TRBV6-1 and TRBJ1-5; the D gene is possibly TRBD1 (6 bases). V lost 11 bases and J 2 bases, leaving 13 bases between the germline ends. The CDR3 consists of 13 residues. The germline gives CDR1 MNHNS, CDR2 SASEGT. The DNA of the CDR3 is TGTGCCGGGGGCAGGGCTGGCAATCAGCCCCAGCATTTT. It specifies CAGGRAGNQPQHF.

This clone was detected only once. This rearrangement joins TRBV19 to TRBJ1-1; possible D gene TRBD1, 6 bases. V was cut by 6 bases and J by 2 bases, with 10 bases left in between. Germline V gene sequence: CDR1 LNHDA, CDR2 SQIVND (reference sequence). The CDR3 is made up of 13 amino acids. The CDR3 reads CASRWDINTEAFF. The DNA of the CDR3 is TGTGCCAGTAGATGGGACATAAACACTGAAGCTTTCTTT. Full variable domain (missing parts from reference TRBV19 and TRBJ1-1): DGGITQSPKYLFRKEGQNVTLSCEQNLNHDAMYWYRQDPGQGLRLIYYSQIVNDFQKGDIAEGYSVSREKKESFPLTVTSAQKNPTAFYLCASRWDINTEAFFGQGTRLTVV.

The J gene is TRBJ1-1, the V gene TRBV15; 11 bases map to TRBD1. Germline V gives CDR1 LNHNV, CDR2 YYDKDF (reference sequence). The ends lost 6 bases at V and 6 bases at J; junction bases unmatched: 6. The length of the CDR3 is 14 residues. The CDR3, as DNA: TGTGCCACCAGGGGAGGACAGGGGGCTTCTGAAGCTTTCTTT. The encoded protein is CATRGGQGASEAFF.

The chain recombines TRBV9 with TRBJ2-7, with TRBD2 identical over 13 bases. The CDR3 loop spans 14 amino acids. The germline V gene encodes CDR1 SGDLS and CDR2 YYNGEE. V gave up 3 bases and J gave up 6 bases; unmatched junction bases: 3. In DNA, the CDR3 is TGTGCCAGCAGCGCGGGACTAGCGGGATCCGAGCAGTACTTC. Amino acids: CASSAGLAGSEQYF.

The rearrangement links TRBV18 to TRBJ2-7, with 9 bases lining up with TRBD2. This CDR3 has 14 amino acids. The germline CDR1 and CDR2 sequences are KGHSH and LQKENI. Trimming took 3 bases from V and 6 from J; bases not matched to a gene: 6. The DNA for the CDR3 is TGTGCCAGCTCACCGGATAGCGGGAGCACCGAGCAGTACTTC. It encodes CASSPDSGSTEQYF.

The chain combines TRBV27 with TRBJ2-1; D ambiguous. Per the germline V gene, CDR1 is MNHEY and CDR2 is SMNVEV (reference sequence). There are 15 residues in the CDR3. V was pared by 6 bases and J by 5 bases, with 17 bases between. DNA for the CDR3: TGTGCCAGCAGCCCAATGACCAGGCATGACAATGAGCAGTTCTTC. Translated, it gives CASSPMTRHDNEQFF.

This clone appeared once. V gene TRBV11-2 combines with J gene TRBJ1-5; D call uncertain. The CDR3 extends over 14 amino acids. From germline, CDR1 is SGHAT and CDR2 FQNNGV. V was shortened by 1 base and J by 9 bases, with 13 bases between the two germline ends. The CDR3 loop is CASSLGREATPQHF. In DNA, the CDR3 is TGTGCCAGCAGCTTAGGTCGGGAGGCAACGCCCCAGCATTTT.

The V call is TRBV19, the J call TRBJ1-2; D gene unclear. The CDR3 loop spans 14 amino acids. V lost 5 bases, J lost 1 base, and 11 bases lay in between. Germline V gene lookup returns CDR1 LNHDA and CDR2 SQIVND (reference sequence). CDR3 amino acids: CASSLRVVNYGYTF. The CDR3 DNA sequence: TGTGCCAGTAGTTTACGGGTAGTTAACTATGGCTACACCTTC.

V is TRBV4-3 and J is TRBJ2-3, with 11 positions matching TRBD1. The CDR3 has 17 residues. V lost 2 bases to trimming and J lost 4 bases; unmatched junction nucleotides: 8. From germline, CDR1 is LGHNA and CDR2 YSLEER. The CDR3 nucleotides read TGCGCCAGCAGCCAAACCGCCAGGACAGGGGGCTCAGATACGCAGTATTTT. Translating it yields CASSQTARTGGSDTQYF.

The rearrangement uses TRBV6-6 and TRBJ2-5; D is ambiguous. CDR3 length: 13 amino acids. The germline CDR1 and CDR2 sequences are MNHNY and SVGAGI (reference sequence). V was trimmed by 4 bases and J by 5 bases, leaving 11 bases between them. CDR3 in DNA: TGTGCCAGCAGTTTGGAGCGAAGCGAGACCCAGTACTTC. This codes for CASSLERSETQYF.

The chain is built from TRBV29-1 and TRBJ2-1; 7 nucleotides line up with TRBD2. Germline CDR1 SQVTM, CDR2 ANQGSEA. This CDR3 is 16 amino acids long. V lost 6 bases to trimming and J lost 2 bases; unmatched junction nucleotides: 13. For the CDR3, the DNA is TGCAGCGTCATGAATTGGGGGAGGGCCACCTACAATGAGCAGTTCTTC. Translating it yields CSVMNWGRATYNEQFF.

This chain uses TRBV29-1 with TRBJ2-3; D not certain. V lost 4 bases and J 7 bases, leaving 9 bases between the germline ends. CDR3 length: 11 residues. The germline V gene has CDR1 SQVTM and CDR2 ANQGSEA. This chain's CDR3 is CSVVSINTQYF. CDR3 nucleotide sequence: TGCAGCGTTGTTAGCATAAATACGCAGTATTTT.

The V and J genes are TRBV19 and TRBJ2-1; 9 bases line up with TRBD2. Germline lookup yields CDR1 LNHDA and CDR2 SQIVND (reference sequence). The CDR3 consists of 15 residues. J lost 6 bases, V lost 3 bases, and 6 bases had no gene match. CDR3 sequence (DNA): TGTGCCAGTAGTATTGTAGCGGGAGTGGGCAATGAGCAGTTCTTC. Protein sequence: CASSIVAGVGNEQFF.